The 20 T cell receptor beta chains given below trace back to one sample, sequenced in a study of T-cell reconstitution after alpha-beta-depleted transplantation in children. The authors prepared the TCRbeta library with unique molecular identifiers. MiXCR was run by TCRdb on the PCR reads, yielding one entry per CDR3 protein. The sample includes a few hundred thousand distinct CDR3 sequences, 10% to 15% seen only once; the top ten take approximately 2%. Sequenced material: PBMCs, mostly from graft donor cells, taken 360 days after TCRalphabeta/CD19-depleted stem cell transplant. The receptors here all came from a male patient aged 10-17 years who had a stem cell transplant for acute myeloid leukemia, so the T cells may come from the graft donor.

Note on this clonotype: One end of the junction fails to match germline, which may point to a read error. The chain is built from TRBV28 and TRBJ2-7; D is perhaps TRBD2 (6 bases). The germline gives CDR1 MDHEN, CDR2 SYDVKM. This CDR3 contains 8 residues. Here the CDR3 reads CAIGGRHF. The CDR3 nucleotides are TGTGCCATCGGAGGGCGTCACTTC.

V gene TRBV21-1 combines with J gene TRBJ2-1; the table's D call, TRBD2, has no DNA check behind it. TRBV21-1 is classified as a pseudogene. The CDR3 contains 19 residues. The CDR3 protein is CASSTRGSSGRMSYNEQFF. CDR3 nucleotides: TGTGCCAGCAGCACTAGAGGCTCTAGCGGGAGGATGTCCTACAATGAGCAGTTCTTC.

V is TRBV7-9 and J is TRBJ1-1; D is unresolved. Germline CDR1 SEHNR, CDR2 FQNEAQ (reference sequence). Between the trimmed V and J ends, which lost 6 bases and 3 bases, there was a span of 11 bases. The CDR3 runs to 13 residues. The CDR3 nucleotides are TGTGCCAGCAGTAAGGTGGCATACACTGAAGCTTTCTTT. It yields the protein CASSKVAYTEAFF.

The chain is built from TRBV28 and TRBJ2-1; TRBD2 agrees at 8 bases. This CDR3 spans 15 amino acids. In germline, CDR1 is MDHEN, CDR2 SYDVKM. The V gene end was trimmed by 8 bases and the J gene end by 4 bases; junction bases not matched to a gene: 10. CDR3 sequence reads: CASSVVAGQYNEQFF. CDR3 sequence (DNA): TGTGCCAGCTCTGTGGTAGCGGGACAATACAATGAGCAGTTCTTC.

This clonotype was seen more than once but under ten times. V usage is TRBV27 and J usage is TRBJ2-2; D is possibly TRBD2 (6 bases). CDR1 and CDR2 from the germline V gene are MNHEY and SMNVEV (reference sequence). V shed 2 bases and J shed 8 bases, with 9 bases lying between them. The CDR3 has 13 amino acids. The CDR3 protein is CASSLGRWGELFF. The CDR3 DNA reads TGTGCCAGCAGTTTAGGGAGGTGGGGGGAGCTGTTTTTT.

In its sample, this clonotype was seen many times. This chain connects TRBV7-6 to TRBJ2-7, with D possibly called TRBD1 or TRBD2 (6 bases each). Germline CDR1 SGHVS, CDR2 FNYEAQ. With 5 bases removed from V and 3 bases from J, the gap between germline ends came to 17 bases. The CDR3 totals 15 residues. In DNA form, the CDR3 reads TGTGCCAGCAGCCTTGACGGGGGCCCTGACTACGAGCAGTACTTC. This sequence encodes CASSLDGGPDYEQYF.

This clonotype turned up a few times. This sequence joins TRBV24-1 and TRBJ2-2, with D possibly being TRBD1 (5 bases). There are 16 residues in the CDR3. V was shortened by 3 bases and J by 1 base, with 11 bases between the two germline ends. The V gene's germline CDR1 is KGHDR and CDR2 SFDVKD. The CDR3 bases are TGTGCCACCAGTGATCTGGACACATGGAACACCGGGGAGCTGTTTTTT. The encoded protein is CATSDLDTWNTGELFF.

V usage is TRBV7-9 and J usage is TRBJ2-4, with D possibly matching TRBD1 (6 bases). Trimming removed 5 bases at V and 5 bases at J, with 13 bases between. The CDR3 consists of 14 residues. Germline V gene data show CDR1 as SEHNR and CDR2 as FQNEAQ (reference sequence). Written as DNA, the CDR3 is TGTGCCAGCAGCGGCCAACAGGGAGAAAACATTCAGTACTTC. Translated: CASSGQQGENIQYF.

This clonotype came up many times. This chain's CDR3 is CASSQVRTPTYNEQFF. The CDR3 DNA is TGTGCCAGCAGCCAAGTTAGGACTCCTACCTACAATGAGCAGTTCTTC. The genes are TRBV4-2 and TRBJ2-1; D possibly corresponds to TRBD2 (5 bases). This CDR3 comprises 16 residues. Germline CDR1 and CDR2: LGHNA and YNFKEQ. Trimming took off 1 base at V and 2 bases at J, with 12 bases between the two ends.

The chain combines TRBV11-1 with TRBJ2-7; 7 nucleotides align to TRBD2. CDR1 is SGHAT, CDR2 FQDESV, per germline (reference sequence). Trimming cost V 5 bases and J 2 bases; bases outside gene matches: 9. The CDR3 is 15 amino acids. Here the CDR3 DNA reads TGTGCCAGCAGCCCTACGGGGGGACCTACCTACGAGCAGTACTTC. This encodes CASSPTGGPTYEQYF.

This chain links TRBV29-1 with TRBJ2-7, with D tentatively TRBD1 or TRBD2 (6 bases each). Trimming removed 5 bases from V and 3 bases from J, with 14 bases in between. This CDR3 comprises 13 residues. Germline V CDR1 and CDR2: SQVTM, ANQGSEA. The CDR3 coding sequence is TGCAGCGTTCATAGGGGGGCAGGCTACGAGCAGTACTTC. This sequence encodes CSVHRGAGYEQYF.

V and J are TRBV5-8 and TRBJ2-5; 7 bases are shared with TRBD2. The germline V gene has CDR1 SGHTS and CDR2 YDEGEE. V shed 0 bases, J shed 5 bases, and the junction held 4 bases outside the gene matches. The CDR3 contains 14 residues. The CDR3 DNA is TGTGCCAGCAGCTTGGTACTAGCGTGGGAGACCCAGTACTTC. Protein product: CASSLVLAWETQYF. The full variable domain, with the rest looked up from reference TRBV5-8 and TRBJ2-5, is EAGVTQSPTHLIKTRGQQATLRCSPISGHTSVYWYQQALGLGLQFLLWYDEGEERNRGNFPPRFSGRQFPNYSSELNVNALELEDSALYLCASSLVLAWETQYFGPGTRLLVL.

This clonotype appeared a few times. This CDR3 is CASSYLRTSGTGNEQFF. In DNA, the CDR3 is TGTGCCAGCAGTTACCTACGGACTAGCGGGACGGGCAATGAGCAGTTCTTC. J is TRBJ2-1 and V is TRBV6-5, with 12 bases that match TRBD2. This CDR3 is 17 amino acids long. Germline-derived CDR1 and CDR2 are MNHEY and SVGAGI. The V segment lost 2 bases and the J segment 6 bases; nucleotides outside the gene matches: 8.

In DNA form, the CDR3 reads TGTGCCAGCAGCGTAGCTAGAATGGTAGGCACAGATACGCAGTATTTT. Its translation is CASSVARMVGTDTQYF. The gene calls are TRBV9 and TRBJ2-3, with D hard to call. The CDR3 contains 16 residues. CDR1 is SGDLS, CDR2 YYNGEE, per germline. V gave up 0 bases and J gave up 1 base, with 12 bases separating them.

This clonotype appeared a few times. The gene calls are TRBV18 and TRBJ2-1; 8 bases fit TRBD1. CDR1 is KGHSH, CDR2 LQKENI, per germline. The CDR3 has 17 residues. V shed 1 base and J 9 bases; nucleotides not matched to a gene: 14. The CDR3 DNA follows: TGTGCCAGCTCACCACAATCGGGCAGGGGGCAAGAAAGTGAGCAGTTCTTC. Its translation is CASSPQSGRGQESEQFF.

In DNA, the CDR3 is TGTGCCAGCAGCTTACGGATAGCGGAAGAGAAAGAGACCCAGTACTTC. It yields the protein CASSLRIAEEKETQYF. The genes are TRBV7-8 and TRBJ2-5; tentative D call: TRBD2 (6 bases). Looked up from germline, CDR1 is SGHVS and CDR2 is FQNEAQ. Trimming removed 2 bases at V and 3 bases at J, with 16 bases between. The CDR3 extends over 16 amino acids.

This clonotype was seen repeatedly, ten times or more. The rearrangement joins TRBV29-1 to TRBJ1-1, with no clear D. The CDR3 runs to 13 residues. The ends were cut back, 0 bases at V and 5 bases at J, with 10 bases in the middle. Germline CDR1 is SQVTM and CDR2 is ANQGSEA. CDR3: CSVEDPGRTEAFF. In nucleotides, the CDR3 is TGCAGCGTTGAAGATCCAGGTAGGACTGAAGCTTTCTTT.

This clonotype was seen repeatedly, ten times or more. This chain connects TRBV5-1 to TRBJ2-3, with D tentatively TRBD2 (5 bases). The CDR3 length is 15 residues. V gave up 3 bases and J gave up 2 bases, with 13 bases separating them. Germline V gene data show CDR1 as SGHRS and CDR2 as YFSETQ. The CDR3 nucleotides read TGCGCCAGCAGCTACGGGATTCCTTTCACAGATACGCAGTATTTT. Amino acids: CASSYGIPFTDTQYF.

The chain has TRBV29-1 and TRBJ2-1; 8 bases align to TRBD1. Per germline, CDR1 SQVTM and CDR2 ANQGSEA. There are 16 residues in the CDR3. With 1 base clipped from V and 0 bases from J, the junction kept 5 bases outside the gene matches. This chain's CDR3 is CSVEGTTGGSYNEQFF. The CDR3 nucleotides are TGCAGCGTTGAAGGTACTACAGGGGGCTCCTACAATGAGCAGTTCTTC.

In its sample, this clonotype was seen many times. The gene calls are TRBV20-1 and TRBJ2-7, with D possibly matching TRBD2 (6 bases). The CDR3 loop spans 14 amino acids. Looked up from germline, CDR1 is DFQATT and CDR2 is SNEGSKA (reference sequence). Deletions cut 5 bases from V and 5 bases from J, with 19 bases between. The CDR3 bases are TGCAGTGCTTACCGGGACTTTCGATCCGACGAGCAGTACTTC. Amino acids: CSAYRDFRSDEQYF.